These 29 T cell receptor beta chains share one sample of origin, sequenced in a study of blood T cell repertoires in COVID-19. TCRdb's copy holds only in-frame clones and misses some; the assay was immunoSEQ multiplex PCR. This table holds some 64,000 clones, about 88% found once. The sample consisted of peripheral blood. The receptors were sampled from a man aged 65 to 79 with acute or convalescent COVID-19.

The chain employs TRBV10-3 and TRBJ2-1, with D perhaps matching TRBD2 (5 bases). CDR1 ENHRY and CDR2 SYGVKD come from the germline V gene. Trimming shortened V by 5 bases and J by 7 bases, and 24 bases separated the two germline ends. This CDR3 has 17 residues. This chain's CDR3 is CAISPGWIAKKLNEQFF. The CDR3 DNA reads TGTGCCATCAGTCCCGGTTGGATAGCGAAAAAACTAAATGAGCAGTTCTTC.

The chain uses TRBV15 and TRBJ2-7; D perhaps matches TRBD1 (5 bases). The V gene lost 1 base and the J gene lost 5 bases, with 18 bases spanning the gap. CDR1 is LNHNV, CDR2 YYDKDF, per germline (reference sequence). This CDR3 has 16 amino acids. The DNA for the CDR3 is TGTGCCACCAGCAGAGTAGGGGCAGGGAAGGGGAACGAGCAGTACTTC. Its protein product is CATSRVGAGKGNEQYF. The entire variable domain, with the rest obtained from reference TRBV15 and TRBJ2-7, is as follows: DAMVIQNPRYQVTQFGKPVTLSCSQTLNHNVMYWYQQKSSQAPKLLFHYYDKDFNNEADTPDNFQSRRPNTSFCFLDIRSPGLGDTAMYLCATSRVGAGKGNEQYFGPGTRLTVT.

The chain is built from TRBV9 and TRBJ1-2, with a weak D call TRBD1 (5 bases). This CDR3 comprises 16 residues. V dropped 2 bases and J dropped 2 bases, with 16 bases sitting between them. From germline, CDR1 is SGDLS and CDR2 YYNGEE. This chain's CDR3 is CASSVIGTGTNYGYTF. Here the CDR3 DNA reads TGTGCCAGCAGCGTTATCGGCACAGGAACCAACTATGGCTACACCTTC.

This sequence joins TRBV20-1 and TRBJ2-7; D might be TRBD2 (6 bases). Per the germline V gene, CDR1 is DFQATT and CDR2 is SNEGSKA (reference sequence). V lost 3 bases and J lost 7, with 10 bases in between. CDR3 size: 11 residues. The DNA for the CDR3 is TGCAGTGCTAGGGGGGGTTGGGAGCAGTACTTC. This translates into CSARGGWEQYF.

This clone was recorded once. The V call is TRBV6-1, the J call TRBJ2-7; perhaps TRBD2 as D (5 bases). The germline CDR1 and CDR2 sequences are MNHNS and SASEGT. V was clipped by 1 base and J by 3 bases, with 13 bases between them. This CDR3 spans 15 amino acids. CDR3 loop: CASSEVNSAVYEQYF. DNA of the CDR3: TGTGCCAGCAGTGAAGTGAATAGCGCGGTCTACGAGCAGTACTTC.

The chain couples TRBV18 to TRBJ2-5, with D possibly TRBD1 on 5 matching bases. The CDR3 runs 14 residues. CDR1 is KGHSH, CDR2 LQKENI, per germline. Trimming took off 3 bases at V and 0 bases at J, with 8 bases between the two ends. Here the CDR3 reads CASSPTVYQETQYF. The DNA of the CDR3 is TGTGCCAGCTCACCGACAGTGTACCAAGAGACCCAGTACTTC.

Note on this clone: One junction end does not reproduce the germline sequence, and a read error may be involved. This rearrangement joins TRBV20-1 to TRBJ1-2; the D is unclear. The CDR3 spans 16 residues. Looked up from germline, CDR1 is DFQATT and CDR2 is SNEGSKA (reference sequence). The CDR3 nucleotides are TGCAGTGCTAGTGATTTAATGGGGTTCGGGAACTCTGGCTACACCTTC. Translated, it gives CSASDLMGFGNSGYTF.

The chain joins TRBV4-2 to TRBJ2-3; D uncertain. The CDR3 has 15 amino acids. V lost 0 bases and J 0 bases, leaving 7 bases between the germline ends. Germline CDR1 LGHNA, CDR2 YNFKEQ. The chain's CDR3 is CASSQEEISTDTQYF. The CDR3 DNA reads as TGTGCCAGCAGCCAAGAGGAGATTAGCACAGATACGCAGTATTTT.

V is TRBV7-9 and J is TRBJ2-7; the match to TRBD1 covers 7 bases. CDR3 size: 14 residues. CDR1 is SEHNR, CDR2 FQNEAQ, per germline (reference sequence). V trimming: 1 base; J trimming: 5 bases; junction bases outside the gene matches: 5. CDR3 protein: CASSLGGGGDEQYF. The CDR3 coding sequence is TGTGCCAGCAGCTTAGGAGGGGGCGGCGACGAGCAGTACTTC.

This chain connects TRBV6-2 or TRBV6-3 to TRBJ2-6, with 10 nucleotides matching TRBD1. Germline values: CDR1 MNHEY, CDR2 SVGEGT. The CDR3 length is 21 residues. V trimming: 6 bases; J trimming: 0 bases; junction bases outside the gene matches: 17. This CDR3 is CASSRRGDRGLSSSGANVLTF. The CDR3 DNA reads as TGTGCCAGCAGCCGCCGTGGGGACAGGGGTCTTTCTAGCTCTGGGGCCAACGTCCTGACTTTC.

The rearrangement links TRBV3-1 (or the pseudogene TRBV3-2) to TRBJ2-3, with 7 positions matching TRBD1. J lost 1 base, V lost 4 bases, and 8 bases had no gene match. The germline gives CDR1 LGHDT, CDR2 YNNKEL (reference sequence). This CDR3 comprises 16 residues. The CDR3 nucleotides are TGTGCCAGCAGCCCCTCCCCCGGGACAGGCACAGATACGCAGTATTTT. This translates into CASSPSPGTGTDTQYF.

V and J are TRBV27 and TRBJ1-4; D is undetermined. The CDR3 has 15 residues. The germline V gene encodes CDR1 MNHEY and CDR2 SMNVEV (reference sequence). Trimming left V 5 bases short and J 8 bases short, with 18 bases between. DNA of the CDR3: TGTGCCAGCAGTAGCGACCCGGGCGGGGAAGAAAAACTGTTTTTT. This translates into CASSSDPGGEEKLFF.

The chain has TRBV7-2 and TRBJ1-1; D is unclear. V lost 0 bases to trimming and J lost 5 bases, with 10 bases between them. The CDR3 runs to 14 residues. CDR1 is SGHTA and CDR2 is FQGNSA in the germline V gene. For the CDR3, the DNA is TGTGCCAGCAGCTTAGCAACTGGACTGACTGAAGCTTTCTTT. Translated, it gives CASSLATGLTEAFF. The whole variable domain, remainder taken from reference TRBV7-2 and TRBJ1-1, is GAGVSQSPSNKVTEKGKDVELRCDPISGHTALYWYRQSLGQGLEFLIYFQGNSAPDKSGLPSDRFSAERTGGSVSTLTIQRTQQEDSAVYLCASSLATGLTEAFFGQGTRLTVV.

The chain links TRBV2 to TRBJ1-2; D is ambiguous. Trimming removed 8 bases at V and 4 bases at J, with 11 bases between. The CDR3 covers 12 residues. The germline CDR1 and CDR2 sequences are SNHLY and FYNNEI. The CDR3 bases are TGTGCCAGCCGTAGACTGGCCTATGGCTACACCTTC. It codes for CASRRLAYGYTF.

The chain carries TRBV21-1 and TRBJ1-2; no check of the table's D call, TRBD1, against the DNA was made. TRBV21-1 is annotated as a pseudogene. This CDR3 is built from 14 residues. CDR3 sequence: CASSTGGKDYGYTF. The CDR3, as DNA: TGTGCCAGCAGCACAGGGGGCAAGGACTATGGCTACACCTTC.

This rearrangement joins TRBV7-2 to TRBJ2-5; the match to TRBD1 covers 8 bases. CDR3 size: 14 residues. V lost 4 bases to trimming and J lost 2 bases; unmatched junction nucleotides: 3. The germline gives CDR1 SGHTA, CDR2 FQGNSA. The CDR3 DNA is TGTGCCAGCAGCTCTCGGGACAGGCAAGAGACCCAGTACTTC. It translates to CASSSRDRQETQYF.

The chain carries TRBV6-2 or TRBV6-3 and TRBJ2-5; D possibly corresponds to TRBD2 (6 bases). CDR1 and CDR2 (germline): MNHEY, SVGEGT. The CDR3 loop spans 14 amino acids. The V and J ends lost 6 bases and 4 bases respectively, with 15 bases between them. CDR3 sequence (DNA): TGTGCCAGCAGCCCCACTAGGAGGGGAGAGACCCAGTACTTC. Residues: CASSPTRRGETQYF.

The CDR3 here is CASSPGGVGIQYF. CDR3 in DNA: TGTGCCAGCAGCCCCGGGGGGGTCGGCATTCAGTACTTC. The genes are TRBV14 and TRBJ2-4; 8 nucleotides align to TRBD2. Germline-derived CDR1 and CDR2 are SGHDN and FVKESK. The V and J ends lost 4 bases and 9 bases, in that order; junction bases with no gene match: 5. This CDR3 has 13 amino acids.

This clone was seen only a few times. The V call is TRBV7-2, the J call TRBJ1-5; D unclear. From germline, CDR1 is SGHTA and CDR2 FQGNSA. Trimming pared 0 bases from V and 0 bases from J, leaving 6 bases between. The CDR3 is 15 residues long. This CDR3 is CASSLARHSNQPQHF. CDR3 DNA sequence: TGTGCCAGCAGCTTAGCTAGACATAGCAATCAGCCCCAGCATTTT.

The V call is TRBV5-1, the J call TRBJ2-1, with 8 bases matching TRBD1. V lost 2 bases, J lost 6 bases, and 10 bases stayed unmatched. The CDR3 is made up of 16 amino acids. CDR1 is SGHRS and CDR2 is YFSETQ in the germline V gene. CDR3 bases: TGCGCCAGCAGCTTCCAAGTGACAGGGGTGGGCAATGAGCAGTTCTTC. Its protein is CASSFQVTGVGNEQFF.

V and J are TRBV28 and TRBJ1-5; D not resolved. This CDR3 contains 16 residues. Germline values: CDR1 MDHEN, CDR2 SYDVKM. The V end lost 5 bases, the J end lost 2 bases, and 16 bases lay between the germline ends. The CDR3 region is CASSQRAGYGNQPQHF. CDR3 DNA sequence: TGTGCCAGCAGTCAGCGTGCGGGGTATGGCAATCAGCCCCAGCATTTT.

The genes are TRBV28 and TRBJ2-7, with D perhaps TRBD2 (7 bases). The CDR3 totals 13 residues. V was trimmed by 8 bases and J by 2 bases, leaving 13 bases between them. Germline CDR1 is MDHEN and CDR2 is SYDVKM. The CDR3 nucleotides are TGTGCCAGCCACTTAGGGGGGGCCTACGAGCAGTACTTC. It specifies CASHLGGAYEQYF.

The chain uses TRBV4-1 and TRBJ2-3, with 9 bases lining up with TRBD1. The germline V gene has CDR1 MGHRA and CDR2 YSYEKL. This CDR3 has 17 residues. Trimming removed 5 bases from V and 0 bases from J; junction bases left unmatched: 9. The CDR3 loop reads CASSESDRGPSTDTQYF. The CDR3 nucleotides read TGCGCCAGCAGCGAATCGGACAGGGGACCTAGCACAGATACGCAGTATTTT.

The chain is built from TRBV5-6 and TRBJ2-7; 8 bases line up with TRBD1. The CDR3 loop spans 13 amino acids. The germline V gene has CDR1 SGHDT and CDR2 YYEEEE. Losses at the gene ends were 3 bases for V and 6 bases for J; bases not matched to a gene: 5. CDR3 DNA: TGTGCCAGCAGCTCGGGACAGGTCTCCGAGCAGTACTTC. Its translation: CASSSGQVSEQYF.

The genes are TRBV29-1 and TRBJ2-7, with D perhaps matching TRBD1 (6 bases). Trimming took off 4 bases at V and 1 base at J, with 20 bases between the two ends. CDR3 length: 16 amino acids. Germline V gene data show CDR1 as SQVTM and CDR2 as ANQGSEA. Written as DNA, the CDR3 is TGCAGCGTTGCGAGAGGGGGTTCTGGTAGTTCCTACGAGCAGTACTTC. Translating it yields CSVARGGSGSSYEQYF.

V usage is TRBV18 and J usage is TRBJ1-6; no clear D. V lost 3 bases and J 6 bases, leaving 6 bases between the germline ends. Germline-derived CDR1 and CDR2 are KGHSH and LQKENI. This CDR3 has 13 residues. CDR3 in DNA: TGTGCCAGCTCACCGTCCGGTAATTCACCCCTCCACTTT. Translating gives CASSPSGNSPLHF.

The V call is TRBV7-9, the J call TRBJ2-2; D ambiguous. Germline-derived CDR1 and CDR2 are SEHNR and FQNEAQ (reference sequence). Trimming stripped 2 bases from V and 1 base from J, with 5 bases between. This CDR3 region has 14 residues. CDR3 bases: TGTGCCAGCAGCTTACGAGGGAACACCGGGGAGCTGTTTTTT. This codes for CASSLRGNTGELFF. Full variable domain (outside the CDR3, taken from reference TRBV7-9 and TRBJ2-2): DTGVSQNPRHKITKRGQNVTFRCDPISEHNRLYWYRQTLGQGPEFLTYFQNEAQLEKSRLLSDRFSAERPKGSFSTLEIQRTEQGDSAMYLCASSLRGNTGELFFGEGSRLTVL.

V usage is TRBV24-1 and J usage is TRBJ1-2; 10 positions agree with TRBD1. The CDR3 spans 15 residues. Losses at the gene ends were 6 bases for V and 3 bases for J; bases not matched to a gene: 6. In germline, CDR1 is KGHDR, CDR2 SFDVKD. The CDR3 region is CATSSPGQGYYGYTF. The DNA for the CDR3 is TGTGCCACCAGTTCACCGGGACAGGGGTACTATGGCTACACCTTC.

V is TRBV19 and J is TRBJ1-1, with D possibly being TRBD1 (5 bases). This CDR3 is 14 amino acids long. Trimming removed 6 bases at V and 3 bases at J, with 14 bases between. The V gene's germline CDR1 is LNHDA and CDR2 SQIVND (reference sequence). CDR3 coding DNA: TGTGCCAGTAGGTCGATGGGGCGAGACACTGAAGCTTTCTTT. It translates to CASRSMGRDTEAFF.